This is a list of T cell receptor beta chains from one sample in a study of human T cells and chemical hapten exposure. In TCRdb, the RACE reads were re-called with MiXCR into one record per CDR3 protein. The sample lists about 54,000 distinct CDR3 sequences; 9.5% to 10% were seen once. The sequences come from whole blood, collected in connection with sensitization to the hapten diphenylcyclopropenone (DPC). The receptors here all came from a woman between 45 and 65 years old with alopecia areata. Some clones in this sample may be carry-over from other donors' samples. The CDR3 runs from the conserved cysteine through the conserved F or W. A D gene is named only where the DNA matches it firmly. Size values are once, few and many counts, or a class for expanded clones, and some rows have none.

cdr3_length	d_call	v_call	j_call	clone_size	cdr3_nt	cdr3_aa
15	.	TRBV29-1	TRBJ1-1	.	TGCAGCGTGGAAAACCCGGGACTCCTGAACACTGAAGCTTTCTTT	CSVENPGLLNTEAFF
14	.	TRBV28	TRBJ2-2	few	TGTGCCAGCAGTCCTCACCTGTCCACCGGGGAGCTGTTTTTT	CASSPHLSTGELFF
11	.	TRBV7-9	TRBJ2-3	many	TGTGCCAGCAGCCTTACAGATACGCAGTATTTT	CASSLTDTQYF
19	TRBD2	TRBV6-2/TRBV6-3	TRBJ2-1	.	TGTGCCAGCAGTTACCCAAAATTCACTAGCGGGGGGAACTACAATGAGCAGTTCTTC	CASSYPKFTSGGNYNEQFF
16	.	TRBV6-2/TRBV6-3	TRBJ2-2	many	TGTGCCAGCAGTCCTAGACAGGTCGTGAGAACCGGGGAGCTGTTTTTT	CASSPRQVVRTGELFF
12	.	TRBV28	TRBJ1-2	many	TGTGCCAGCATAGGGGCTAACTATGGCTACACCTTC	CASIGANYGYTF
13	.	TRBV11-3	TRBJ1-6	.	TGTGCCAGCAGCCCCGGCCCTAATTCACCCCTCCACTTT	CASSPGPNSPLHF
15	.	TRBV9	TRBJ1-2	.	TGTGCCAGCAGCCCACAGAGAGCAGGGGTCTATGGCTACACCTTC	CASSPQRAGVYGYTF
14	TRBD1	TRBV28	TRBJ1-1	.	TGTGCCAGCAGTTTAGTCAGGGGGATCACTGAAGCTTTCTTT	CASSLVRGITEAFF
15	.	TRBV7-9	TRBJ1-6	many	TGTGCCAGCAGCGCGGAGGGCCTAGGGAATTCACCCCTCCACTTT	CASSAEGLGNSPLHF
15	.	TRBV27	TRBJ2-1	many	TGTGCCACCAACAGTCGGATGCAATCCTACAATGAGCAGTTCTTC	CATNSRMQSYNEQFF
18	TRBD2	TRBV18	TRBJ2-6	.	TGTGCCAGCTCACCCTCCGGGACTAGGGGGAATGGGGCCAACGTCCTGACTTTC	CASSPSGTRGNGANVLTF
12	.	TRBV20-1	TRBJ1-4	.	TGCAGTGCGCCGCAGGGTAATGAAAAACTGTTTTTT	CSAPQGNEKLFF
17	TRBD1	TRBV6-5	TRBJ1-5	many	TGTGCCAGCAGTACAGGAGACAGGGGGCTTAGCAATCAGCCCCAGCATTTT	CASSTGDRGLSNQPQHF
14	.	TRBV7-2	TRBJ2-7	few	TGTGCCAGCAGCTTAGATCGGACCAGAGGCGAGCAGTACTTC	CASSLDRTRGEQYF
16	TRBD2	TRBV27	TRBJ2-1	.	TGTGCCAGCAGTCTCAGGCTAGCGGGGGGTGACAATGAGCAGTTCTTC	CASSLRLAGGDNEQFF
15	.	TRBV11-3	TRBJ2-1	many	TGTGCCAGCAGCTCCCTACGCGGGATGGTAAATGAGCAGTTCTTC	CASSSLRGMVNEQFF
13	.	TRBV11-3	TRBJ2-3	.	TGTGCCAGCAGCTTCGACTACACAGATACGCAGTATTTT	CASSFDYTDTQYF
14	.	TRBV12-3/TRBV12-4	TRBJ1-1	.	TGTGCCAGCAGTTTAACTCCCGGAGAGGCTGAAGCTTTCTTT	CASSLTPGEAEAFF
19	.	TRBV28	TRBJ1-5	many	TGTGCCAGCAGTTTGGGAGGGCCGTCGGGGATCCTTAGCAATCAGCCCCAGCATTTT	CASSLGGPSGILSNQPQHF
14	.	TRBV28	TRBJ2-7	once	TGTGCCAGCAGTTTACCAGGAGGGCTTCTCGAGCAGTACTTC	CASSLPGGLLEQYF
12	.	TRBV28	TRBJ2-7	.	TGTGCCAGCAGCAGGGGACCCTACGAGCAGTACTTC	CASSRGPYEQYF
16	.	TRBV28	TRBJ2-3	few	TGTGCCAGCAGTTTCCCAGGAACCACTTCGACAGATACGCAGTATTTT	CASSFPGTTSTDTQYF
14	.	TRBV2	TRBJ2-7	.	TGTGCCAGCACCCTGGACTACTCGATCTACGAGCAGTACTTC	CASTLDYSIYEQYF
15	TRBD1	TRBV5-4	TRBJ1-4	many	TGTGCCAGCAGCCCCGGGACAGCAACTAATGAAAAACTGTTTTTT	CASSPGTATNEKLFF
17	TRBD2	TRBV27	TRBJ2-2	few	TGTGCCAGCAGCCTAGTTTTACCAGCGGGAGCCACCGGGGAGCTGTTTTTT	CASSLVLPAGATGELFF
14	.	TRBV12-3/TRBV12-4	TRBJ2-3	many	TGTGCCAGCACCACCGTAGGTTTCGGCGATACGCAGTATTTT	CASTTVGFGDTQYF
12	.	TRBV3-1	TRBJ1-6	few	TGTGCCAGCAGCCGGGAAGGTTCACCCCTCCACTTT	CASSREGSPLHF
15	TRBD1	TRBV6-2/TRBV6-3	TRBJ1-1	many	TGTGCCAGCAGTGGACATGGACAGGGAGACACTGAAGCTTTCTTT	CASSGHGQGDTEAFF
14	TRBD1	TRBV5-1	TRBJ2-2	few	TGCGCCAGCAGCTTGGAACAGGGGAGCGGGGAGCTGTTTTTT	CASSLEQGSGELFF
14	.	TRBV11-2	TRBJ2-1	few	TGTGCCAGCAGCTTTTTCAGTTCCGACAATGAGCAGTTCTTC	CASSFFSSDNEQFF
13	.	TRBV28	TRBJ1-3	.	TGTGCCAGCAGTGCCGCGGTAGGAAACACCATATATTTT	CASSAAVGNTIYF
15	.	TRBV7-8	TRBJ1-1	.	TGTGCCAGCAGCCCTGGACGGAGGGCGGACACTGAAGCTTTCTTT	CASSPGRRADTEAFF
14	.	TRBV27	TRBJ2-7	many	TGTGCCAGCAGTTCCGGGGGTCCTGGATACGAGCAGTACTTC	CASSSGGPGYEQYF
13	TRBD1	TRBV5-6	TRBJ2-7	.	TGTGCCAGCAGCGGGGACAGGGTTCGCGAGCAGTACTTC	CASSGDRVREQYF
15	TRBD2	TRBV5-1	TRBJ2-7	.	TGCGCCAGCAGCTTCCGGACTAGCGGCCCCTACGAGCAGTACTTC	CASSFRTSGPYEQYF
16	.	TRBV6-5	TRBJ2-2	.	TGTGCCAGCAGTTACTCGGGGGAACCGAACACCGGGGAGCTGTTTTTT	CASSYSGEPNTGELFF
13	.	TRBV20-1	TRBJ1-2	few	TGCAGTGCTAGAGGCACCGCTGCCTATGGCTACACCTTC	CSARGTAAYGYTF
15	.	TRBV6-2/TRBV6-3	TRBJ2-3	few	TGTGCCAGCAGTTATGAGGGGATAAGCACAGATACGCAGTATTTT	CASSYEGISTDTQYF
15	TRBD1	TRBV6-2/TRBV6-3	TRBJ1-5	few	TGTGCCAGCAGTTACCACGGGACAGAAAATCAGCCCCAGCATTTT	CASSYHGTENQPQHF
13	.	TRBV7-2	TRBJ2-3	few	TGTGCCAGCAGCGTAGATCGCACAGATACGCAGTATTTT	CASSVDRTDTQYF
13	.	TRBV29-1	TRBJ1-3	.	TGCAGCGTTGGGGTTTCCGCTGGAAACACCATATATTTT	CSVGVSAGNTIYF
15	TRBD2	TRBV20-1	TRBJ2-1	.	TGCAGTGCTAGAGATATTAGCGGGATTTACGTTGAGCAGTTCTTC	CSARDISGIYVEQFF
14	TRBD1	TRBV24-1	TRBJ1-1	.	TGTGCCACCAGCCCCGGTTGGACAGGGGCTGAAGCTTTCTTT	CATSPGWTGAEAFF
14	TRBD1	TRBV28	TRBJ2-3	few	TGTGCCAGCAGTCATGGACAGGACACAGATACGCAGTATTTT	CASSHGQDTDTQYF
14	.	TRBV12-3/TRBV12-4	TRBJ1-5	.	TGTGCCAGCAGTGGAACAGCTATCAATCAGCCCCAGCATTTT	CASSGTAINQPQHF
13	.	TRBV6-5	TRBJ1-6	many	TGTGCCAGCAGTTACGAGGGTAATTCACCCCTCCACTTT	CASSYEGNSPLHF
14	.	TRBV11-2	TRBJ2-3	.	TGTGCCAGCAGCTTACGACAGCCCCCAGATACGCAGTATTTT	CASSLRQPPDTQYF
14	TRBD2	TRBV29-1	TRBJ2-1	few	TGCAGCGTTGTGAGCGGGAGCTCCTACAATGAGCAGTTCTTC	CSVVSGSSYNEQFF
14	.	TRBV18	TRBJ1-1	few	TGTGCCAGCTCACCACGACAGGATAACACTGAAGCTTTCTTT	CASSPRQDNTEAFF